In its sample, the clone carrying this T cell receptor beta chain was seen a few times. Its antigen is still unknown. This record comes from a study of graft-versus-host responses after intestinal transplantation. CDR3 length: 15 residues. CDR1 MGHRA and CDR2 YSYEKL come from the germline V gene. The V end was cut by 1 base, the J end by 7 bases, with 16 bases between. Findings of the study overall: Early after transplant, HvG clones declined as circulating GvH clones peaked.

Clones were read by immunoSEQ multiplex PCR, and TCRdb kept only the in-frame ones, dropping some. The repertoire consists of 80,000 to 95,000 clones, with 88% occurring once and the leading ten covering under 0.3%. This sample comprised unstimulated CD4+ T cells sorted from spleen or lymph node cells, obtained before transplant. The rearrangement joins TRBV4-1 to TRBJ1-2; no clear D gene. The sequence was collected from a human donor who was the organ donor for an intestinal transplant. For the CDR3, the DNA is TGCGCCAGCAGCCAAGGGGGATCGGGGAGCCGTGGCTACACCTTC. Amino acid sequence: CASSQGGSGSRGYTF.